This T cell receptor (beta chain) was obtained from a study of OX40 agonist ivuxolimab in advanced cancers. Study-level information: Every 2 weeks, patients got intravenous ivuxolimab at one of six dose levels (0.01-10 mg/kg).

This clone was seen only once. The antigen is undetermined. Germline V gives CDR1 SEHNR, CDR2 FQNEAQ (reference sequence). The CDR3 runs 15 residues. V lost 2 bases to trimming and J lost 0 bases, with 5 bases between them. General observations from the study: Which antigen the expanded peripheral T cells recognized is unknown. Low normalized T-cell clonal expansion was also seen in some nonresponders.

TCRdb's table, derived via immunoSEQ multiplex PCR, lists solely in-frame clones and lacks some. Of approximately 22,000 clones listed, 65% to 85% are singletons. The V and J genes are TRBV7-9 and TRBJ1-6; no clear D. The source is an adult with an advanced solid tumor such as melanoma, head and neck, liver or kidney cancer. Sequenced material: CD4+ or CD8+ T cells sorted from blood, taken in a trial of the OX40 agonist ivuxolimab. The CDR3 is CASSLLSSYNSPLHF. The CDR3 DNA follows: TGTGCCAGCAGCTTACTGAGCTCCTATAATTCACCCCTCCACTTT.